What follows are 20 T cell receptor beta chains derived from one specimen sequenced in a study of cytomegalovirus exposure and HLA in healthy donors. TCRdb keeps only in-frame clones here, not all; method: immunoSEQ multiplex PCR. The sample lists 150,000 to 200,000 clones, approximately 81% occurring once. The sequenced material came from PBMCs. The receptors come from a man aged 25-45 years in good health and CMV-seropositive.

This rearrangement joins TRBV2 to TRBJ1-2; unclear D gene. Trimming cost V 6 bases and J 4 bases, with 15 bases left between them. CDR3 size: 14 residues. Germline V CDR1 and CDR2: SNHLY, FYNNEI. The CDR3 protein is CASSMRSSVYGYTF. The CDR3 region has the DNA TGTGCCAGCAGCATGAGGTCAAGTGTCTATGGCTACACCTTC. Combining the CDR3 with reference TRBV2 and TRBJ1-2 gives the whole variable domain EPEVTQTPSHQVTQMGQEVILRCVPISNHLYFYWYRQILGQKVEFLVSFYNNEISEKSEIFDDQFSVERPDGSNFTLKIRSTKLEDSAMYFCASSMRSSVYGYTFGSGTRLTVV.

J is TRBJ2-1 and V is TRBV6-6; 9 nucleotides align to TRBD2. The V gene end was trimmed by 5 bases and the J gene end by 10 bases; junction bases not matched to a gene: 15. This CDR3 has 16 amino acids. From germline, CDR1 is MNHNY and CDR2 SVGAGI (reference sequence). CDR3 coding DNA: TGTGCCAGCAGTCGACCCTACCCGGGACTAGCAGGCGAGCAGTTCTTC. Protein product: CASSRPYPGLAGEQFF.

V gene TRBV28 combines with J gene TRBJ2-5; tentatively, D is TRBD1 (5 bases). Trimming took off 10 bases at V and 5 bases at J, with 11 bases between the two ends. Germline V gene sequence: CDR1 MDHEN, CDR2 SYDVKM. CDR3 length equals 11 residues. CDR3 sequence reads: CAIRQGETQYF. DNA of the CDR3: TGTGCCATACGGCAGGGTGAGACCCAGTACTTC.

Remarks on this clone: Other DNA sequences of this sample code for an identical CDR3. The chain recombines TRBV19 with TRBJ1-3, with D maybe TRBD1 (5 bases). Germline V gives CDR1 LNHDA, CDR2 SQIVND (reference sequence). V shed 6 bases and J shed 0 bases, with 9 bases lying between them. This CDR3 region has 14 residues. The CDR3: CASRGLSSGNTIYF. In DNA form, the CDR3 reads TGTGCCAGTAGGGGGCTGAGCTCTGGAAACACCATATATTTT.

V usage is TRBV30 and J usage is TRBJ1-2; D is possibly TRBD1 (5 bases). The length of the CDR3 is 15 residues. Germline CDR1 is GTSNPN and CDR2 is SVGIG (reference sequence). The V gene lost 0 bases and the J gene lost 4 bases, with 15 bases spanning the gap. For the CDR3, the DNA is TGTGCCTGGAGTGTAAGTTGGCAGGGAGGCTATGGCTACACCTTC. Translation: CAWSVSWQGGYGYTF. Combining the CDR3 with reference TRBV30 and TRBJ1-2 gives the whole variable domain SQTIHQWPATLVQPVGSPLSLECTVEGTSNPNLYWYRQAAGRGLQLLFYSVGIGQISSEVPQNLSASRPQDRQFILSSKKLLLSDSGFYLCAWSVSWQGGYGYTFGSGTRLTVV.

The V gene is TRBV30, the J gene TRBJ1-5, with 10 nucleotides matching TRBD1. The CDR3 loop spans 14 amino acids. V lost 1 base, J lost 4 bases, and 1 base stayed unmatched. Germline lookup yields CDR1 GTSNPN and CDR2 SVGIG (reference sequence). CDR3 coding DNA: TGTGCCTGGAGTGAGGGACAGGGGAATCAGCCCCAGCATTTT. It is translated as CAWSEGQGNQPQHF.

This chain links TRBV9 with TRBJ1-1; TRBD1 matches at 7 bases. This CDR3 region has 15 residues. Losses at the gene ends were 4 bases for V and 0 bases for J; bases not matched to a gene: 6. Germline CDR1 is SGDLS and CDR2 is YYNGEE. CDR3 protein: CASSTRQGMNTEAFF. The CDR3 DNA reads TGTGCCAGCAGCACCAGACAGGGCATGAACACTGAAGCTTTCTTT.

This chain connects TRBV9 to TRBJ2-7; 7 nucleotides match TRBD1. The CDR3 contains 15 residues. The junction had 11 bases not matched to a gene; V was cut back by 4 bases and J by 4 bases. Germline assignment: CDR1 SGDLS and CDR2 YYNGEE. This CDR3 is CASSPSGTESYEQYF. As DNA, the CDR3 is TGTGCCAGCAGCCCCTCCGGGACAGAGTCTTACGAGCAGTACTTC.

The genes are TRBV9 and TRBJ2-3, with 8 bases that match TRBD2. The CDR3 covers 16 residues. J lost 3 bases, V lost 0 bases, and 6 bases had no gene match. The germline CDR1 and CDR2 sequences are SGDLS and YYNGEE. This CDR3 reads CASSVVGTRDTDTQYF. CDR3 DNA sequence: TGTGCCAGCAGCGTAGTGGGGACTAGAGATACAGATACGCAGTATTTT. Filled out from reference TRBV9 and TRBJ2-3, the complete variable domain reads DSGVTQTPKHLITATGQRVTLRCSPRSGDLSVYWYQQSLDQGLQFLIQYYNGEERAKGNILERFSAQQFPDLHSELNLSSLELGDSALYFCASSVVGTRDTDTQYFGPGTRLTVL.

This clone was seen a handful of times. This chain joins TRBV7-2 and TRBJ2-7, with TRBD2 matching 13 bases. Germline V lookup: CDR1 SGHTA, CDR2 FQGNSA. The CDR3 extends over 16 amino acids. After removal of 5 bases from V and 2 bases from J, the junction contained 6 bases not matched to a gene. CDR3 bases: TGTGCCAGCAGCCTCTGGACTAGCGGGGGTGCCTACGAGCAGTACTTC. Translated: CASSLWTSGGAYEQYF.

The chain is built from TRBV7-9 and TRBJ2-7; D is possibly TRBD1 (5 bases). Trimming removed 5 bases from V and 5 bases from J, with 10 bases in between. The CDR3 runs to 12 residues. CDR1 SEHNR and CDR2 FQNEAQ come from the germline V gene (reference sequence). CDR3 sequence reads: CASSPRVHEQYF. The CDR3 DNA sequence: TGTGCCAGCAGCCCCAGGGTTCACGAGCAGTACTTC.

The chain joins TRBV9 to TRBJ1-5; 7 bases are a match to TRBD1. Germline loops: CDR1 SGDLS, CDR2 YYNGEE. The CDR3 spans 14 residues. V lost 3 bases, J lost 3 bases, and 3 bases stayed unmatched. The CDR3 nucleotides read TGTGCCAGCAGCGCACAGGGGTACAATCAGCCCCAGCATTTT. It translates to CASSAQGYNQPQHF.

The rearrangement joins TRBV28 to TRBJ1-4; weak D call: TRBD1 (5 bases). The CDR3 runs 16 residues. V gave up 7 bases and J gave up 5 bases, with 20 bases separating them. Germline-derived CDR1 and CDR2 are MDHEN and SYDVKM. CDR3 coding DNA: TGTGCCAGCATCGATCAGGGATTGGGTGACAATGAAAAACTGTTTTTT. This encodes CASIDQGLGDNEKLFF.

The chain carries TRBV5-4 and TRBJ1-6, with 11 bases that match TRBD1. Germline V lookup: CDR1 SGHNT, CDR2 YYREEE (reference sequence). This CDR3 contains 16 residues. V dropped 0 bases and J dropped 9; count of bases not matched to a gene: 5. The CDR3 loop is CASSLALGQGASPLHF. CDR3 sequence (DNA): TGTGCCAGCAGCTTGGCCCTAGGACAGGGGGCTTCACCCCTCCACTTT. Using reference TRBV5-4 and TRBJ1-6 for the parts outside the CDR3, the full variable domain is ETGVTQSPTHLIKTRGQQVTLRCSSQSGHNTVSWYQQALGQGPQFIFQYYREEENGRGNFPPRFSGLQFPNYSSELNVNALELDDSALYLCASSLALGQGASPLHFGNGTRLTVT.

Here the CDR3 reads CASSPTGGEQYF. Written as DNA, the CDR3 is TGTGCCAGCAGCCCAACCGGAGGCGAGCAGTACTTC. V usage is TRBV2 and J usage is TRBJ2-7; weak D call: TRBD2 (5 bases). The CDR3 runs to 12 residues. V was shortened by 6 bases and J by 6 bases, with 12 bases between the two germline ends. Germline assignment: CDR1 SNHLY and CDR2 FYNNEI.

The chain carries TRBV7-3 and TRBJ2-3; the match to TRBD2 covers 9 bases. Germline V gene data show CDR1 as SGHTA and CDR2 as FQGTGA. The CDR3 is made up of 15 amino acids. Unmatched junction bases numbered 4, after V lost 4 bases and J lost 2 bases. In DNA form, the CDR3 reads TGTGCCAGCAGCTCTAGCGGGGCCAACACAGATACGCAGTATTTT. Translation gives CASSSSGANTDTQYF.

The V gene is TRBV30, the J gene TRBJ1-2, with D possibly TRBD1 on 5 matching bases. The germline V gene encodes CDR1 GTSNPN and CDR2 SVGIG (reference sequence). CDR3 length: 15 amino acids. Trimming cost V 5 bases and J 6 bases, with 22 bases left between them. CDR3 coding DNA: TGTGCCTGGGGCAAAGGGTACGGGGGAGGGGATGGCTACACCTTC. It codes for CAWGKGYGGGDGYTF.

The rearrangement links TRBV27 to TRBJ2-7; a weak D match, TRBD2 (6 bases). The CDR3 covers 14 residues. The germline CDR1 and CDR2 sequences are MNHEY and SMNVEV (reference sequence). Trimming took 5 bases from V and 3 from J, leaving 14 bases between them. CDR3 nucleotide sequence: TGTGCCAGCAGTCCCCGTCGGCGGGGCTACGAGCAGTACTTC. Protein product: CASSPRRRGYEQYF.

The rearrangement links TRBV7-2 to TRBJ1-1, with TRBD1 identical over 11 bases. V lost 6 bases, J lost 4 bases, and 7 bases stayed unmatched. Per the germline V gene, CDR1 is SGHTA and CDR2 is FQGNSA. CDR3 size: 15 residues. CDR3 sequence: CASSQTGTGGTEAFF. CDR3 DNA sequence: TGTGCCAGCAGTCAAACCGGGACAGGGGGCACTGAAGCTTTCTTT. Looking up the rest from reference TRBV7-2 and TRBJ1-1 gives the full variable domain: GAGVSQSPSNKVTEKGKDVELRCDPISGHTALYWYRQSLGQGLEFLIYFQGNSAPDKSGLPSDRFSAERTGGSVSTLTIQRTQQEDSAVYLCASSQTGTGGTEAFFGQGTRLTVV.

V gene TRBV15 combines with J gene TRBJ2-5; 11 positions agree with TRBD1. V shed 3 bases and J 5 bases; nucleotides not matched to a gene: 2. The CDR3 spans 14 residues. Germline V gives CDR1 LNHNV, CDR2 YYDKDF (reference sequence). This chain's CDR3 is CATSRDRGLETQYF. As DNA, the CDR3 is TGTGCCACCAGCAGGGACAGGGGGCTGGAGACCCAGTACTTC.